This T cell receptor (beta chain) was found in a study of T cells in Graves' hyperthyroidism and ophthalmopathy. From RNA transcripts, TCR beta CDR3 regions were amplified. The HTBI set primed first-round TCR CDR3 RT-PCR. TCRdb reprocessed the multiplex PCR reads with MiXCR, giving one entry per CDR3 protein. The sample yields more than 300,000 distinct CDR3 sequences, approximately 15% seen once. This clonotype showed up many times. Its antigen is currently unknown. Study outcomes and limitations: Most thyroid clonotypes with frequency above 0.001 were detected in blood.

Clinical symptoms, serum thyroxine, TRAb, thyroid ultrasound and orbital computed tomography informed diagnoses. V was clipped by 5 bases and J by 4 bases; unmatched bases: 12. This CDR3 comprises 17 residues. CDR1 and CDR2 from the germline V gene are SGHVS and FQNEAQ. The chain joins TRBV7-8 to TRBJ2-1, with TRBD1 matching over 9 bases. This receptor was obtained from a woman aged 25-40 years with Graves' ophthalmopathy. The sequencing sample was made of blood. The CDR3 sequence is CASSHLGRGTGYNEQFF. In DNA form, the CDR3 reads TGTGCCAGCAGCCACTTAGGAAGGGGGACAGGGTACAATGAGCAGTTCTTC.